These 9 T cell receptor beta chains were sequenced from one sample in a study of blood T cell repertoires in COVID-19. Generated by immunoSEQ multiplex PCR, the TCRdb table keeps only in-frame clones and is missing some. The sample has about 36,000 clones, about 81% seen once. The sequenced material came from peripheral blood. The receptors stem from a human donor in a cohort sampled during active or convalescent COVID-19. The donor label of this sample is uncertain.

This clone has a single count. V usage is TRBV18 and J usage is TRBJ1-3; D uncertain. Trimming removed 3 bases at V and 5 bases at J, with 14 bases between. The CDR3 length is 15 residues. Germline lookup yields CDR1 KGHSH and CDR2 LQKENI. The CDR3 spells CASSPSQFFRNTIYF. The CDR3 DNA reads TGTGCCAGCTCACCGTCGCAGTTTTTCAGAAACACCATATATTTT.

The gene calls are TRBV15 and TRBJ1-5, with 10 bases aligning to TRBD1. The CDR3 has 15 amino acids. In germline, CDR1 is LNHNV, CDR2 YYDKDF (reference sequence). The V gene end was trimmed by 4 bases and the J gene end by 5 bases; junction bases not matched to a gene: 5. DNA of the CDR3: TGTGCCACCAGCAAGGGCGACAGGGGGCATCAGCCCCAGCATTTT. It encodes CATSKGDRGHQPQHF.

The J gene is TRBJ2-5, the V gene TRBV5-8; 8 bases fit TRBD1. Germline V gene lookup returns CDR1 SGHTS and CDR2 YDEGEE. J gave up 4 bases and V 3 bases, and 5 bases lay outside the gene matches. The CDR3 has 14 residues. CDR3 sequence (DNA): TGTGCCAGCAGCTCAGGGGGCTTGGGAGAGACCCAGTACTTC. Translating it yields CASSSGGLGETQYF.

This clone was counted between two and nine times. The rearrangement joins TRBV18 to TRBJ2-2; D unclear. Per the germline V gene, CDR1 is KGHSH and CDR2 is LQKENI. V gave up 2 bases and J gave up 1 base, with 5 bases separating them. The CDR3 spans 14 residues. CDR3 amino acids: CASSPTQNTGELFF. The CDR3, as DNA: TGTGCCAGCTCACCAACACAGAACACCGGGGAGCTGTTTTTT.

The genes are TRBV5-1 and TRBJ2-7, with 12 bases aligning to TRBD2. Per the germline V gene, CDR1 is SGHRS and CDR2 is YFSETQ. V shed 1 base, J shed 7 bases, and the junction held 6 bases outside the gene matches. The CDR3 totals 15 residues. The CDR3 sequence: CASSLMTSGSDEQYF. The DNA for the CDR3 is TGCGCCAGCAGCTTGATGACTAGCGGGAGTGATGAGCAGTACTTC.

The CDR3 DNA is TGTGCCAGCAGCTCCGCCTTGGGACTAGCGGGAGGGCGGGATGAGCAGTTCTTC. This encodes CASSSALGLAGGRDEQFF. The chain recombines TRBV7-9 with TRBJ2-1; 16 bases map to TRBD2. This CDR3 is 18 amino acids long. From germline, CDR1 is SEHNR and CDR2 FQNEAQ (reference sequence). Trimming removed 4 bases from V and 8 bases from J; junction bases left unmatched: 11.

The CDR3 reads CAWRPSGRAYGYTF. The CDR3 coding sequence is TGTGCCTGGAGACCCTCCGGCAGGGCTTATGGCTACACCTTC. The chain employs TRBV30 and TRBJ1-2, with a tentative D call TRBD1 (5 bases). The CDR3 runs 14 residues. Trimming left V 3 bases short and J 5 bases short, with 16 bases between. Germline CDR1 GTSNPN, CDR2 SVGIG (reference sequence).

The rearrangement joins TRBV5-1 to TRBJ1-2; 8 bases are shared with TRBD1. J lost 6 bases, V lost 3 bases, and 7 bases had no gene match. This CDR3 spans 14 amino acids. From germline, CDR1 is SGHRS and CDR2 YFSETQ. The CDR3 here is CASSSDREGDGYTF. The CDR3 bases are TGCGCCAGCAGCTCGGACAGGGAAGGGGATGGCTACACCTTC.

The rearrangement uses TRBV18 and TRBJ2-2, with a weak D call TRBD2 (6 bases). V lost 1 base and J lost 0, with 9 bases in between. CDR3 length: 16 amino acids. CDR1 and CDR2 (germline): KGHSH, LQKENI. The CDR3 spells CASSPQGLANTGELFF. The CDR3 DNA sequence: TGTGCCAGCTCACCACAGGGACTCGCGAACACCGGGGAGCTGTTTTTT.